This entry is about one T cell receptor beta chain. Its antigen remains unknown. V gave up 5 bases and J gave up 7 bases; unmatched junction bases: 9. This CDR3 is 15 amino acids long. Per the germline V gene, CDR1 is LNHDA and CDR2 is SQIVND (reference sequence). These data belong to a study of cytomegalovirus exposure and HLA in healthy donors. The PCR ran on 60 Vbeta and 13 Jbeta primers. Only in-frame clones appear in the TCRdb table, and some are missing; sequencing was by immunoSEQ multiplex PCR. Its clone listing holds approximately 120,000 clones. Points from the study as a whole: CMV serostatus was the only immune exposure information that was available. According to an earlier analysis, most TCR beta V segments yielded productive rearrangements about 90% or about 30% of the time. Most sequenced TCRs were rare (though some public TCRs occurred in many donors).

The specimen sequenced was PBMCs. The receptor's source is a man in his forties in good health and CMV-seronegative. The chain employs TRBV19 and TRBJ1-5; 9 nucleotides line up with TRBD1. The CDR3 loop reads CASSVVAGTGQPQHF. The CDR3 nucleotides are TGTGCCAGTAGTGTCGTTGCCGGGACAGGGCAGCCCCAGCATTTT.